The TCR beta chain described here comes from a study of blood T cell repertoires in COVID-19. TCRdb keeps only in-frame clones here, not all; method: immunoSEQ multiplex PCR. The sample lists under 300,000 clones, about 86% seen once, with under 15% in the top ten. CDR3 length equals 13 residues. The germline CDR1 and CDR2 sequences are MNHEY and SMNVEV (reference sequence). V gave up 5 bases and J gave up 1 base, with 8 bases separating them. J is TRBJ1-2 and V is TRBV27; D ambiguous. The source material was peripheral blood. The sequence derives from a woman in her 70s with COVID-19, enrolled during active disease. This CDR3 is CASSAGYNYGYTF. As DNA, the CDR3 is TGTGCCAGCAGTGCGGGATATAACTATGGCTACACCTTC.